The 4 T cell receptor beta chains listed next were all sequenced from one sample in a study of blood T cells in healthy people across ages. Alongside a J-beta primer mix, a sample-barcoded 5' primer served in a second PCR lasting about 6 to 12 cycles. TCRdb analysed the 5' RACE reads with MiXCR anew, one entry per CDR3 protein. The top ten clones hold approximately 2% of a sample with roughly 2 million distinct CDR3 sequences, about 50% of them seen once. What was sequenced was blood. Source of these receptors: a woman between 40 and 50 years old in good health.

V is TRBV15 and J is TRBJ2-3; D is undetermined. Trimming removed 3 bases at V and 1 base at J, with 14 bases between. Germline V gene data show CDR1 as LNHNV and CDR2 as YYDKDF (reference sequence). CDR3 length: 16 residues. The CDR3 DNA reads TGTGCCACCAGCAGCGTCCGTAGCTCCGGCACAGATACGCAGTATTTT. Amino acid sequence: CATSSVRSSGTDTQYF.

The chain uses TRBV7-9 and TRBJ1-6; 7 bases align to TRBD1. V gave up 4 bases and J gave up 5 bases; unmatched junction bases: 8. The germline V gene has CDR1 SEHNR and CDR2 FQNEAQ (reference sequence). The CDR3 runs to 16 residues. DNA for the CDR3: TGTGCCAGCAGCTCACCACAGGGGAAAAATAATTCACCCCTCCACTTT. Encoded protein: CASSSPQGKNNSPLHF. The variable domain in full, with the rest retrieved from reference TRBV7-9 and TRBJ1-6, is DTGVSQNPRHKITKRGQNVTFRCDPISEHNRLYWYRQTLGQGPEFLTYFQNEAQLEKSRLLSDRFSAERPKGSFSTLEIQRTEQGDSAMYLCASSSPQGKNNSPLHFGNGTRLTVT.

This chain connects TRBV4-1 to TRBJ1-5, with no clear D. From germline, CDR1 is MGHRA and CDR2 YSYEKL. Trimming shortened V by 0 bases and J by 1 base, and 7 bases separated the two germline ends. This CDR3 spans 15 amino acids. CDR3 residues: CASSQELLSNQPQHF. The CDR3 DNA reads TGCGCCAGCAGCCAAGAGCTTCTGAGCAATCAGCCCCAGCATTTT.

J is TRBJ1-1 and V is TRBV3-1; D remains unclear. Germline V CDR1 and CDR2: LGHDT, YNNKEL (reference sequence). The CDR3 runs 13 residues. Between the trimmed V and J ends, which lost 2 bases and 2 bases, there was a span of 6 bases. CDR3 sequence: CASSQLYNTEAFF. For the CDR3, the DNA is TGTGCCAGCAGCCAATTATATAACACTGAAGCTTTCTTT.